These T cell receptor beta chains were read from a single sample in a study of identical twins' blood T cells. TCRdb processed the 5' RACE reads anew with MiXCR; each CDR3 protein has one entry. The sample gives 350,000 to 450,000 distinct CDR3 sequences, about 28% of which show up once; 6.1% is in the top ten. Sequenced: PBMCs. Receptors originate from a woman aged 18 to 55 in good health. Both conserved end residues are part of each CDR3. Each record gives: D gene, J gene, V gene, clone size, CDR3 DNA, CDR3 protein. D genes are given only for firm matches. Only some rows state a clone size, as once, few, many or a class for expanded clones.

d_gene: -; j_gene: TRBJ2-3; v_gene: TRBV7-9; abundance: few; CDR3nt: TGTGCCAGCAGTTCAGGGGCAGATACGCAGTATTTT; CDR3aa: CASSSGADTQYF
d_gene: -; j_gene: TRBJ2-2; v_gene: TRBV5-1; abundance: once; CDR3nt: TGCCCCAGCAGCTTACTAGGGAACACCAGGGAGCTGTTTTTT; CDR3aa: CPSSLLGNTRELFF
d_gene: -; j_gene: TRBJ2-7; v_gene: TRBV4-3; abundance: -; CDR3nt: TGCGCCAGCAGCCAAGAGGGAGGCTCCTACGAGCAGTACTTC; CDR3aa: CASSQEGGSYEQYF
d_gene: TRBD1; j_gene: TRBJ1-4; v_gene: TRBV5-1; abundance: few; CDR3nt: TGCGCCAGCAGCTTGATGGGACAGCAACGTGAAAAACTGTTTTTT; CDR3aa: CASSLMGQQREKLFF
d_gene: -; j_gene: TRBJ2-7; v_gene: TRBV10-3; abundance: few; CDR3nt: TGTGCCATCAGTGAGGTCGCCATCTACGAGCAGTACTTC; CDR3aa: CAISEVAIYEQYF
d_gene: -; j_gene: TRBJ2-7; v_gene: TRBV4-1; abundance: -; CDR3nt: TGCGCCAGCAGTCAAGGGACTGGCGAATCCTACGAGCAGTACTTC; CDR3aa: CASSQGTGESYEQYF
d_gene: -; j_gene: TRBJ1-1; v_gene: TRBV9; abundance: -; CDR3nt: TGTGCCAGCAGCACCCTAAGGGAGAACACTGAAGCTTTCTTT; CDR3aa: CASSTLRENTEAFF
d_gene: -; j_gene: TRBJ2-5; v_gene: TRBV28; abundance: few; CDR3nt: TGTGCCAGCAGTCCTCCCCCCCTAGAGACCCAGTACTTC; CDR3aa: CASSPPPLETQYF
d_gene: -; j_gene: TRBJ1-5; v_gene: TRBV12-3/TRBV12-4; abundance: few; CDR3nt: TGTGCCAGTAATAGGGGAGTAGGTCAGCCCCAGCATTTT; CDR3aa: CASNRGVGQPQHF
d_gene: -; j_gene: TRBJ2-1; v_gene: TRBV12-3/TRBV12-4; abundance: few; CDR3nt: TGTGCCAGCAGTTCCCTATATCGGGAGCAGTTCTTC; CDR3aa: CASSSLYREQFF
d_gene: -; j_gene: TRBJ1-6; v_gene: TRBV20-1; abundance: -; CDR3nt: TGCAGTGCTAGAGAAGAGTCTCTCCACTTT; CDR3aa: CSAREESLHF
d_gene: -; j_gene: TRBJ1-1; v_gene: TRBV5-1; abundance: few; CDR3nt: TGCGCCAGCAGCTCGGGACGCAGGGACGAAGCTTTCTTT; CDR3aa: CASSSGRRDEAFF
d_gene: -; j_gene: TRBJ2-1; v_gene: TRBV20-1; abundance: many; CDR3nt: TGCAGTGCGACGGCTCCCCTAGCGAACTCCTACAATGAGCAGTTCTTC; CDR3aa: CSATAPLANSYNEQFF
d_gene: -; j_gene: TRBJ2-7; v_gene: TRBV6-2/TRBV6-3; abundance: -; CDR3nt: TGTGCCAGCAGTTACGCGGGACCACCCTACGAGCAGTACTTC; CDR3aa: CASSYAGPPYEQYF
d_gene: -; j_gene: TRBJ1-1; v_gene: TRBV6-1; abundance: -; CDR3nt: TGTGCCAGCACTAGGATCGGGGCTAGCACTGAAGCTTTCTTT; CDR3aa: CASTRIGASTEAFF